This entry lists 19 T cell receptor beta chains sequenced from one sample in a study of CD8 T cells in ankylosing spondylitis. The study, taken as a whole, reports: It appeared that ankylosing spondylitis blood was characterized by a TCR beta motif of eight highly homologous variants.

TCRdb redid the calling of the 5' RACE reads with MiXCR, one entry per CDR3 protein. The table has around 770,000 distinct CDR3 sequences, around a fifth seen once; the top ten hold roughly a fifth. Their antigens are not known. Sequenced: blood, either unsorted or a sorted T cell fraction (not recorded which). The receptors stem from a male donor with ankylosing spondylitis.

This chain links TRBV12-3 or TRBV12-4 with TRBJ2-3, with TRBD2 as a possible D gene (5 bases). The V and J ends lost 4 bases and 8 bases respectively, with 10 bases between them. CDR3 size: 12 residues. The CDR3 spells CASSSERSTQYF. The CDR3 DNA reads as TGTGCCAGCAGTTCTGAGCGGAGTACGCAGTATTTT.

This clonotype was counted a few times. The V call is TRBV6-1, the J call TRBJ1-6, with D maybe TRBD1 (5 bases). The CDR3 is 13 amino acids. Trimming took 4 bases from V and 9 from J, leaving 10 bases between them. Germline V gene lookup returns CDR1 MNHNS and CDR2 SASEGT. In DNA, the CDR3 is TGTGCCAGCAGTGCCAGGGTGCTTTCACCCCTCCACTTT. This gives the protein CASSARVLSPLHF.

This CDR3 is CASSSPSSLYEQYF. The CDR3 DNA reads as TGTGCCAGCAGTTCACCCTCCAGCCTCTACGAGCAGTACTTC. The chain employs TRBV28 and TRBJ2-7; no reliable D call. CDR3 size: 14 residues. Trimming removed 4 bases from V and 3 bases from J, with 13 bases in between. Germline CDR1 MDHEN, CDR2 SYDVKM.

This clonotype has only a few counts. J is TRBJ1-6 and V is TRBV12-5; no firm D call. The germline gives CDR1 LGHNT, CDR2 FRNRAP. The CDR3 runs to 18 residues. Trimming removed 1 base at V and 0 bases at J, with 13 bases between. The CDR3 region is CASGLGKGGSSYNSPLHF. The CDR3 DNA is TGTGCTAGTGGTTTGGGGAAGGGCGGTAGCTCCTATAATTCACCCCTCCACTTT.

This clonotype has a handful of counts. The V gene is TRBV11-2, the J gene TRBJ2-1; weak D call: TRBD1 (5 bases). The CDR3 consists of 16 residues. Deletions cut 5 bases from V and 0 bases from J, with 14 bases between. Germline V gene sequence: CDR1 SGHAT, CDR2 FQNNGV. The CDR3: CASSPRWGSSYNEQFF. CDR3 nucleotide sequence: TGTGCCAGCAGCCCGAGGTGGGGCAGCTCCTACAATGAGCAGTTCTTC.

V and J are TRBV9 and TRBJ1-4; a weak D match, TRBD1 (5 bases). Trimming shortened V by 2 bases and J by 3 bases, and 11 bases separated the two germline ends. CDR3 size: 15 residues. Per germline, CDR1 SGDLS and CDR2 YYNGEE. CDR3 loop: CASSVGDRSNEKLFF. Written as DNA, the CDR3 is TGTGCCAGCAGCGTGGGGGACCGTTCTAATGAAAAACTGTTTTTT.

The table lists this clonotype with many counts. CDR3 DNA: TGTGCCAGCAGCCAAGGGCCGGGGGAGGACTACAATGAGCAGTTCTTC. It translates to CASSQGPGEDYNEQFF. This sequence joins TRBV4-2 and TRBJ2-1, with a possible D match to TRBD2 (6 bases). Germline CDR1 LGHNA, CDR2 YNFKEQ. With 1 base removed from V and 3 bases from J, the gap between germline ends came to 13 bases. The CDR3 totals 16 residues.

This clonotype appeared a few times. The CDR3 sequence: CASSPSGHHGEQFF. CDR3 DNA: TGTGCCAGCAGCCCCTCGGGCCACCACGGTGAGCAGTTCTTC. The genes are TRBV7-9 and TRBJ2-1; D gene uncertain. Looked up from germline, CDR1 is SEHNR and CDR2 is FQNEAQ (reference sequence). The CDR3 is 14 residues long. V lost 5 bases and J 9 bases, leaving 17 bases between the germline ends.

This clonotype was counted between two and nine times. The chain employs TRBV5-1 and TRBJ1-1; D is perhaps TRBD1 (5 bases). This CDR3 spans 16 amino acids. The germline gives CDR1 SGHRS, CDR2 YFSETQ. V lost 0 bases, J lost 1 base, and 13 bases lay in between. CDR3 protein: CASSLGWGGSNTEAFF. CDR3 DNA sequence: TGCGCCAGCAGCTTGGGGTGGGGGGGATCGAACACTGAAGCTTTCTTT.

The J gene is TRBJ2-3, the V gene TRBV7-3; tentative D call: TRBD1 (6 bases). V was clipped by 4 bases and J by 5 bases, with 10 bases between them. Germline values: CDR1 SGHTA, CDR2 FQGTGA. This CDR3 is 13 amino acids long. The CDR3 here is CASSSGTQDTQYF. The CDR3 DNA follows: TGTGCCAGCAGCTCCGGGACACAAGATACGCAGTATTTT.

The chain uses TRBV29-1 and TRBJ2-1; possible D gene TRBD2, 5 bases. Looked up from germline, CDR1 is SQVTM and CDR2 is ANQGSEA. V lost 2 bases and J lost 6, with 17 bases in between. This CDR3 has 15 residues. The CDR3 DNA follows: TGCAGCGTTGAACTGACCGGGCTAGCCGCCAATGAGCAGTTCTTC. Its translation is CSVELTGLAANEQFF.

This chain links TRBV20-1 with TRBJ1-5; 8 nucleotides align to TRBD1. V shed 2 bases and J 5 bases; nucleotides not matched to a gene: 5. This CDR3 contains 14 residues. Germline V gene sequence: CDR1 DFQATT, CDR2 SNEGSKA (reference sequence). CDR3 DNA sequence: TGCAGTGCTAGACCACAGGGGGTCTATCAGCCCCAGCATTTT. This codes for CSARPQGVYQPQHF.

The chain combines TRBV2 with TRBJ1-1; no definite D call. Trimming shortened V by 6 bases and J by 0 bases, and 8 bases separated the two germline ends. This CDR3 region has 13 residues. Germline assignment: CDR1 SNHLY and CDR2 FYNNEI. The chain's CDR3 is CASREDVNTEAFF. The CDR3 DNA is TGTGCCAGCAGGGAGGATGTGAACACTGAAGCTTTCTTT.

This clonotype was seen just once. J is TRBJ2-7 and V is TRBV7-2; possible D gene TRBD2, 6 bases. Germline V gene lookup returns CDR1 SGHTA and CDR2 FQGNSA. Trimming pared 4 bases from V and 4 bases from J, leaving 23 bases between. The CDR3 has 17 amino acids. The CDR3 region is CASSSAGGAPKAYEQYF. The CDR3 DNA is TGTGCCAGCAGCTCAGCGGGTGGGGCCCCCAAAGCATACGAGCAGTACTTC.

This clonotype was observed a few times. The chain recombines TRBV4-1 with TRBJ2-3, with D tentatively TRBD1 or TRBD2 (6 bases each). The germline V gene has CDR1 MGHRA and CDR2 YSYEKL. V lost 0 bases and J lost 0, with 19 bases in between. This CDR3 spans 19 amino acids. The CDR3 sequence: CASSQDRTRGLGSTDTQYF. The DNA of the CDR3 is TGCGCCAGCAGCCAAGATCGGACCCGGGGGCTAGGGAGCACAGATACGCAGTATTTT.

In its sample, this clonotype was seen a few times. The CDR3 protein is CASSQDREGRSNTEAFF. The CDR3 coding sequence is TGTGCCAGCAGCCAAGATCGTGAGGGGAGATCGAACACTGAAGCTTTCTTT. The chain recombines TRBV3-1 with TRBJ1-1; D might be TRBD1 (5 bases). The CDR3 runs 17 residues. The germline V gene has CDR1 LGHDT and CDR2 YNNKEL (reference sequence). V lost 0 bases, J lost 1 base, and 15 bases lay in between.

V usage is TRBV11-2 and J usage is TRBJ1-2; 12 bases are a match to TRBD1. The CDR3 spans 18 residues. Germline-derived CDR1 and CDR2 are SGHAT and FQNNGV. J lost 3 bases, V lost 5 bases, and 13 bases had no gene match. CDR3 amino acids: CASSPIRDRGHYDYGYTF. CDR3 DNA: TGTGCCAGCAGCCCGATCCGGGACAGGGGGCATTACGACTATGGCTACACCTTC.

The chain links TRBV12-3 or TRBV12-4 to TRBJ2-2; the match to TRBD2 covers 12 bases. Trimming took 4 bases from V and 6 from J; bases not matched to a gene: 0. The CDR3 is 14 amino acids. CDR3 sequence (DNA): TGTGCCAGCAGTTCTAGCGGGGGGGCCGGGGAGCTGTTTTTT. Its protein product is CASSSSGGAGELFF.

The V gene is TRBV14, the J gene TRBJ2-7; TRBD2 matches 7 bases. The CDR3 contains 15 residues. Looked up from germline, CDR1 is SGHDN and CDR2 is FVKESK. Trimming removed 3 bases from V and 5 bases from J; junction bases left unmatched: 10. The CDR3 loop reads CASSQIRGGAHEQYF. CDR3 bases: TGTGCCAGCAGCCAGATTCGGGGAGGGGCCCACGAGCAGTACTTC.